The clone carrying this TCR beta chain was counted between two and nine times. Amplified TCR beta CDR3 regions derived from RNA transcripts. TCR CDR3 underwent first-round RT-PCR with the HTBI primer set. TCRdb independently ran MiXCR on the multiplex PCR reads; one entry per CDR3 protein. The top ten hold just under 25% of the sample, which has more than 300,000 distinct CDR3 sequences, over 11% seen once. These data are taken from a study of T cells in Graves' hyperthyroidism and ophthalmopathy. This CDR3 contains 17 residues. The V gene's germline CDR1 is SGHAT and CDR2 FQNNGV. Trimming pared 4 bases from V and 0 bases from J, leaving 16 bases between.

The sequencing input was blood. The gene calls are TRBV11-2 and TRBJ2-4, with TRBD1 as a possible D gene (6 bases). This TCR derives from a woman aged 25 to 45 with Graves' hyperthyroidism. The CDR3, as DNA: TGTGCCAGCAGCTCACTTGGACAGTCTCTAGCCAAAAACATTCAGTACTTC. Translating gives CASSSLGQSLAKNIQYF. Looking up the rest from reference TRBV11-2 and TRBJ2-4 gives the full variable domain: EAGVAQSPRYKIIEKRQSVAFWCNPISGHATLYWYQQILGQGPKLLIQFQNNGVVDDSQLPKDRFSAERLKGVDSTLKIQPAKLEDSAVYLCASSSLGQSLAKNIQYFGAGTRLSVL.